This T cell receptor (beta chain) was identified during a study of cytomegalovirus exposure and HLA in healthy donors. The study ran its PCR with 60 Vbeta and 13 Jbeta primers. The repertoire was sequenced with immunoSEQ multiplex PCR; TCRdb's copy has only in-frame clones and lacks some. The sample lists 90,000 to 120,000 clones; under 80% were seen once. The CDR3 has 15 residues. Germline V gives CDR1 ENHRY, CDR2 SYGVKD. Trimming pared 2 bases from V and 4 bases from J, leaving 11 bases between. This cohort consisted of healthy bone marrow donors. The sequencing input was PBMCs. This TCR derives from a woman in her thirties or forties in good health and CMV-seropositive. J is TRBJ1-4 and V is TRBV10-3, with a weak D call TRBD1 (5 bases). Here the CDR3 DNA reads TGTGCCATCAGTGAGCCCCAGGGAGGTAATGAAAAACTGTTTTTT. Encoded protein: CAISEPQGGNEKLFF.